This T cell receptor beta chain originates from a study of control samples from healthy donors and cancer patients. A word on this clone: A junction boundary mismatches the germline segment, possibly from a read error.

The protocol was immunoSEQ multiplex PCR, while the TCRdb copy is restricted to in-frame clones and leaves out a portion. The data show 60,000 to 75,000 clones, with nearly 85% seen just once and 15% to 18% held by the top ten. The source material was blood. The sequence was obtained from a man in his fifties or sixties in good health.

The CDR3 protein is CVSSPRDRVYEQYF. The CDR3 DNA reads as TGTGTCAGCAGCCCCCGGGACAGAGTCTACGAGCAGTACTTC. This chain joins TRBV27 and TRBJ2-7; 7 bases align to TRBD1. CDR1 and CDR2 from the germline V gene are MNHEY and SMNVEV (reference sequence). CDR3 length equals 14 residues.